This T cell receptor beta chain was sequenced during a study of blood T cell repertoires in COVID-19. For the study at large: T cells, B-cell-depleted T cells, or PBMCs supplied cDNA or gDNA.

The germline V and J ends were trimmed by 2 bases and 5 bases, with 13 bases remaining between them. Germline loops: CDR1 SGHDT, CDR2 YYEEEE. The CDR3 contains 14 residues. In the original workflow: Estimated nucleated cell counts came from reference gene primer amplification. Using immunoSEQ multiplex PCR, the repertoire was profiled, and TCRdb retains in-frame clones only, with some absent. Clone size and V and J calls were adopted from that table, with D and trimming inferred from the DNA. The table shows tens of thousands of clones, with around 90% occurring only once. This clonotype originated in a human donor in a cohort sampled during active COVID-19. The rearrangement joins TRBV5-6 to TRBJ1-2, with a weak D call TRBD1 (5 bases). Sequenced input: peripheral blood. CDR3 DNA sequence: TGTGCCAGCAGCTTCCCAGGGACTTATTATGGCTACACCTTC. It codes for CASSFPGTYYGYTF.